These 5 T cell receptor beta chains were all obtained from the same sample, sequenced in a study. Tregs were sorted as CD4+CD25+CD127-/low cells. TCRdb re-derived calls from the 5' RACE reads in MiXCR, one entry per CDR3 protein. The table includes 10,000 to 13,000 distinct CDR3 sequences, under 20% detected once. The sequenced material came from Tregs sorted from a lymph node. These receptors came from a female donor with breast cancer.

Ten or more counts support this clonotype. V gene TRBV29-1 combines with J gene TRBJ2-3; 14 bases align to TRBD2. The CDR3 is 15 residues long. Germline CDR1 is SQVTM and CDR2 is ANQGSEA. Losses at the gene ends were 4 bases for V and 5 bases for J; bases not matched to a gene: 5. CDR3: CSVAGTSGSVDTQYF. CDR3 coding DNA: TGCAGCGTTGCTGGGACTAGCGGGAGTGTAGATACGCAGTATTTT.

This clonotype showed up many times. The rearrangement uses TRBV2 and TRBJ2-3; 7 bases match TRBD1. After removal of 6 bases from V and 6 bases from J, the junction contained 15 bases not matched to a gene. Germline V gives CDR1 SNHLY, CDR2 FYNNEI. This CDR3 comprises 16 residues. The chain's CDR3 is CASRTDDRTGSDTQYF. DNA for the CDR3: TGTGCCAGCAGGACGGACGATAGGACAGGATCCGATACGCAGTATTTT.

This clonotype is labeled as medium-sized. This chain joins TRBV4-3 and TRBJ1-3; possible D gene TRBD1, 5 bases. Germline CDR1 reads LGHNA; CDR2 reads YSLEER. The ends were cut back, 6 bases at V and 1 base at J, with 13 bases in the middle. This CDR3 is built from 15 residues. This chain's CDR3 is CASSQDKGSGNTIYF. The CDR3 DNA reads TGCGCCAGCAGTCAGGATAAGGGGTCTGGAAACACCATATATTTT.

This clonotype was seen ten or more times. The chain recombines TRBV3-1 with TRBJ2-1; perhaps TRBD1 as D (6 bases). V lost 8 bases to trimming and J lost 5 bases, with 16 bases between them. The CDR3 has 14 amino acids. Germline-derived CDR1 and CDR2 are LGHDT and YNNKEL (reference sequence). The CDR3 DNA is TGTGCCAGCGGTGAACAGGGATTCAACAATGAGCAGTTCTTC. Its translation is CASGEQGFNNEQFF.

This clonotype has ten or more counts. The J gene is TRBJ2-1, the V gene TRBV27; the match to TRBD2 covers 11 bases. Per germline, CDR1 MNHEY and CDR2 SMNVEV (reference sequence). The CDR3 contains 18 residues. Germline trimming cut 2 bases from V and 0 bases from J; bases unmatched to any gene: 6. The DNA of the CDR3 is TGTGCCAGCAGTTTACGGACTAGCGGGCGGGTCTCCTACAATGAGCAGTTCTTC. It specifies CASSLRTSGRVSYNEQFF.